Below, 21 T cell receptor beta chains from the same sample are listed, as sequenced in a study of vaccination effects on CD4 cells after COVID-19. The antigens of these receptors remain unknown. Upon completion of roughly ten days in culture, CD4+ T cells were isolated. The assay was immunoSEQ multiplex PCR, and TCRdb's table has in-frame clones only and misses some. This table has under 40,000 clones, roughly 82% appearing once. The specimen was CD4+ T cells from PBMCs cultured without peptide, collected before COVID-19 vaccination. These receptors were collected from a human donor who received a COVID-19 vaccine.

V gene TRBV6-1 combines with J gene TRBJ1-3; D gene unclear. V lost 2 bases to trimming and J lost 0 bases, with 5 bases between them. Germline-derived CDR1 and CDR2 are MNHNS and SASEGT. This CDR3 comprises 14 residues. The CDR3 region has the DNA TGTGCCAGCAGTGAACGGGTCTCTGGAAACACCATATATTTT. Translation: CASSERVSGNTIYF.

The CDR3 DNA reads as TGTGCCAGCCCCGCCGGAGTAACAGGGGGTACAGATACGCAGTATTTT. Translating it yields CASPAGVTGGTDTQYF. The chain is built from TRBV5-8 and TRBJ2-3, with 8 bases fitting TRBD1. V shed 7 bases and J 3 bases; nucleotides not matched to a gene: 13. Germline CDR1 reads SGHTS; CDR2 reads YDEGEE. The CDR3 loop spans 16 amino acids.

The chain joins TRBV6-5 to TRBJ1-2; 9 nucleotides align to TRBD1. The CDR3 length is 14 residues. Germline values: CDR1 MNHEY, CDR2 SVGAGI. V lost 6 bases to trimming and J lost 5 bases; unmatched junction nucleotides: 7. The CDR3 loop reads CASRSPGQGYGYTF. CDR3 nucleotides: TGTGCCAGCAGATCTCCGGGACAGGGATATGGCTACACCTTC.

This chain links TRBV3-1 (or the pseudogene TRBV3-2) with TRBJ1-5; D might be TRBD1 (6 bases). V was trimmed by 0 bases and J by 2 bases, leaving 14 bases between them. The CDR3 spans 17 residues. CDR1 LGHDT and CDR2 YNNKEL come from the germline V gene (reference sequence). CDR3 sequence (DNA): TGTGCCAGCAGCCAAGATGTGGGGGGCGGTGGCAATCAGCCCCAGCATTTT. It translates to CASSQDVGGGGNQPQHF.

The chain carries TRBV4-3 and TRBJ1-1, with a weak D call TRBD1 (6 bases). The CDR3 covers 14 residues. Trimming pared 4 bases from V and 2 bases from J, leaving 11 bases between. From germline, CDR1 is LGHNA and CDR2 YSLEER. This chain's CDR3 is CASSPYRVNTEAFF. CDR3 coding DNA: TGCGCCAGCAGCCCCTACAGGGTTAACACTGAAGCTTTCTTT.

The rearrangement links TRBV19 to TRBJ2-2; D ambiguous. CDR1 is LNHDA and CDR2 is SQIVND in the germline V gene (reference sequence). There are 15 residues in the CDR3. V was pared by 3 bases and J by 0 bases, with 8 bases between. In DNA, the CDR3 is TGTGCCAGTAGTATTCAACGGTCGAACACCGGGGAGCTGTTTTTT. It yields the protein CASSIQRSNTGELFF.

CDR3 sequence: CASSPRDRVYQETQYF. CDR3 in DNA: TGTGCCAGCAGCCCCCGGGACAGGGTGTACCAAGAGACCCAGTACTTC. This rearrangement joins TRBV5-6 to TRBJ2-5; 9 bases are a match to TRBD1. This CDR3 contains 16 residues. Germline V CDR1 and CDR2: SGHDT, YYEEEE. The J segment lost 0 bases and the V segment lost 4 bases, leaving 7 bases of the junction unmatched.

The chain uses TRBV24-1 and TRBJ1-5; 7 bases agree with TRBD1. The CDR3 contains 14 residues. Germline loops: CDR1 KGHDR, CDR2 SFDVKD. With 7 bases clipped from V and 6 bases from J, the junction kept 8 bases outside the gene matches. CDR3 sequence reads: CATSTTGRGQPQHF. Here the CDR3 DNA reads TGTGCCACCAGCACGACAGGGAGGGGTCAGCCCCAGCATTTT.

The chain carries TRBV30 and TRBJ1-4; D is unclear. The ends were cut back, 3 bases at V and 4 bases at J, with 6 bases in the middle. From germline, CDR1 is GTSNPN and CDR2 SVGIG (reference sequence). The CDR3 has 12 residues. In DNA form, the CDR3 reads TGTGCCTGGAGCTCGGATAATGAAAAACTGTTTTTT. Its protein is CAWSSDNEKLFF.

V gene TRBV6-6 combines with J gene TRBJ1-5; D is unresolved. This CDR3 has 14 amino acids. V lost 3 bases and J lost 0, with 6 bases in between. CDR1 is MNHNY and CDR2 is SVGAGI in the germline V gene (reference sequence). CDR3 region: CASSYGTSNQPQHF. The CDR3 DNA sequence: TGTGCCAGCAGTTATGGCACTAGCAATCAGCCCCAGCATTTT.

The chain uses TRBV29-1 and TRBJ1-4; no definite D call. Germline CDR1 and CDR2: SQVTM and ANQGSEA. V gave up 5 bases and J gave up 5 bases, with 12 bases separating them. CDR3 length: 13 residues. CDR3 amino acids: CSVSSIGNEKLFF. As DNA, the CDR3 is TGCAGCGTTAGTTCAATTGGGAATGAAAAACTGTTTTTT.

V usage is TRBV5-1 and J usage is TRBJ2-3, with TRBD1 identical over 10 bases. Germline V gene sequence: CDR1 SGHRS, CDR2 YFSETQ. CDR3 length: 15 residues. Trimming took 3 bases from V and 0 from J; bases not matched to a gene: 1. CDR3 sequence (DNA): TGCGCCAGCAGCTGGGGACAGGGGAGCACAGATACGCAGTATTTT. Amino acids: CASSWGQGSTDTQYF.

The rearrangement links TRBV9 to TRBJ2-1, with D tentatively TRBD2 (5 bases). This CDR3 comprises 13 residues. V lost 4 bases to trimming and J lost 6 bases, with 11 bases between them. Looked up from germline, CDR1 is SGDLS and CDR2 is YYNGEE. The CDR3 protein is CASSREGSNEQFF. CDR3 DNA: TGTGCCAGCAGCCGCGAGGGCTCCAATGAGCAGTTCTTC.

This clone was counted once. The chain carries TRBV18 and TRBJ2-1; 9 bases are shared with TRBD1. The junction had 13 bases not matched to a gene; V was cut back by 5 bases and J by 5 bases. The germline gives CDR1 KGHSH, CDR2 LQKENI. This CDR3 has 17 amino acids. The CDR3 DNA is TGTGCCAGCTCAAATCCGGCCGGGACAGGGAATGACAATGAGCAGTTCTTC. This sequence encodes CASSNPAGTGNDNEQFF. The full variable domain, its missing parts supplied by reference TRBV18 and TRBJ2-1, is NAGVMQNPRHLVRRRGQEARLRCSPMKGHSHVYWYRQLPEEGLKFMVYLQKENIIDESGMPKERFSAEFPKEGPSILRIQQVVRGDSAAYFCASSNPAGTGNDNEQFFGPGTRLTVL.

This chain connects TRBV28 to TRBJ1-6; unclear D gene. The CDR3 is made up of 12 amino acids. V lost 5 bases, J lost 10 bases, and 9 bases lay in between. Germline-derived CDR1 and CDR2 are MDHEN and SYDVKM. The CDR3 protein is CASSPPRSPLHF. As DNA, the CDR3 is TGTGCCAGCAGTCCCCCTCGATCACCCCTCCACTTT.

The sample holds one count of this clone. The chain couples TRBV27 to TRBJ1-1; the D gene is possibly TRBD1 (5 bases). Trimming stripped 3 bases from V and 4 bases from J, with 15 bases between. CDR1 MNHEY and CDR2 SMNVEV come from the germline V gene (reference sequence). The CDR3 is 15 amino acids. The CDR3 DNA is TGTGCCAGCAGTTTTAGGAGGGGCGCGGCCACTGAAGCTTTCTTT. Amino acids: CASSFRRGAATEAFF.

The gene calls are TRBV28 and TRBJ2-5; D not resolved. This CDR3 is built from 12 residues. Trimming removed 6 bases from V and 2 bases from J, with 7 bases in between. Germline values: CDR1 MDHEN, CDR2 SYDVKM. CDR3 in DNA: TGTGCCAGCAGCCTATATCAAGAGACCCAGTACTTC. Translated, it gives CASSLYQETQYF.

The chain has TRBV5-1 and TRBJ2-5, with D perhaps TRBD1 (5 bases). The CDR3 contains 13 residues. V was trimmed by 7 bases and J by 2 bases, leaving 12 bases between them. Germline lookup yields CDR1 SGHRS and CDR2 YFSETQ. For the CDR3, the DNA is TGCGCCAGCCTGGAAACAGGACAAGAGACCCAGTACTTC. Encoded protein: CASLETGQETQYF.

V usage is TRBV5-1 and J usage is TRBJ2-2; 8 bases match TRBD2. The ends lost 0 bases at V and 4 bases at J; junction bases unmatched: 5. The CDR3 has 16 residues. CDR1 is SGHRS and CDR2 is YFSETQ in the germline V gene. The CDR3 coding sequence is TGCGCCAGCAGCTTGGGGGGACTAGTAGGCACCGGGGAGCTGTTTTTT. It specifies CASSLGGLVGTGELFF.

This chain links TRBV2 with TRBJ1-1; 11 nucleotides match TRBD1. The CDR3 loop spans 14 amino acids. The germline CDR1 and CDR2 sequences are SNHLY and FYNNEI. V dropped 7 bases and J dropped 6; count of bases not matched to a gene: 7. The CDR3 protein is CASKLGQGAPEAFF. CDR3 nucleotides: TGTGCCAGCAAGCTAGGACAGGGGGCGCCTGAAGCTTTCTTT.

The V gene is TRBV6-1, the J gene TRBJ1-1; D unclear. Trimming took off 1 base at V and 11 bases at J, with 14 bases between the two ends. In germline, CDR1 is MNHNS, CDR2 SASEGT. CDR3 length: 13 residues. The CDR3 spells CASSEGSGYRAFF. The CDR3 nucleotides are TGTGCCAGCAGTGAAGGTTCTGGGTACCGGGCTTTCTTT.